What follows describes a single TCR beta chain. The antigen remains unidentified. The library came from three nested PCR rounds adapted from ARM-PCR protocols. TCRdb reanalysed the multiplex PCR reads using MiXCR and keeps one entry per CDR3 protein. Of under 250,000 distinct CDR3 sequences in the sample, 60% to 75% were seen once. Trimming stripped 9 bases from V and 1 base from J, with 9 bases between. Per germline, CDR1 MDHEN and CDR2 SYDVKM. The CDR3 totals 12 residues. The template was RNA from unsorted bulk tissue. Chemotherapy-naive patients with new lung cancer underwent thoracic surgery in China, August–late 2014. These data originate in a study of tumor and adjacent non-tumor tissue in lung cancer. Study context: The cohort had around eleven adenocarcinoma, a couple of squamous cell and 1 small cell patients.

Study-level findings and limits: Tumor tissue had significantly higher TCR diversity than normal lung.

The sequenced sample consisted of lung tumor tissue. The sequence derives from a man between 60 and 70 years old with non-small cell lung cancer. The gene calls are TRBV28 and TRBJ1-1; unclear D gene. The DNA for the CDR3 is TGTGCCAGTGTATTAGGGAACACTGAAGCTTTCTTT. It translates to CASVLGNTEAFF.